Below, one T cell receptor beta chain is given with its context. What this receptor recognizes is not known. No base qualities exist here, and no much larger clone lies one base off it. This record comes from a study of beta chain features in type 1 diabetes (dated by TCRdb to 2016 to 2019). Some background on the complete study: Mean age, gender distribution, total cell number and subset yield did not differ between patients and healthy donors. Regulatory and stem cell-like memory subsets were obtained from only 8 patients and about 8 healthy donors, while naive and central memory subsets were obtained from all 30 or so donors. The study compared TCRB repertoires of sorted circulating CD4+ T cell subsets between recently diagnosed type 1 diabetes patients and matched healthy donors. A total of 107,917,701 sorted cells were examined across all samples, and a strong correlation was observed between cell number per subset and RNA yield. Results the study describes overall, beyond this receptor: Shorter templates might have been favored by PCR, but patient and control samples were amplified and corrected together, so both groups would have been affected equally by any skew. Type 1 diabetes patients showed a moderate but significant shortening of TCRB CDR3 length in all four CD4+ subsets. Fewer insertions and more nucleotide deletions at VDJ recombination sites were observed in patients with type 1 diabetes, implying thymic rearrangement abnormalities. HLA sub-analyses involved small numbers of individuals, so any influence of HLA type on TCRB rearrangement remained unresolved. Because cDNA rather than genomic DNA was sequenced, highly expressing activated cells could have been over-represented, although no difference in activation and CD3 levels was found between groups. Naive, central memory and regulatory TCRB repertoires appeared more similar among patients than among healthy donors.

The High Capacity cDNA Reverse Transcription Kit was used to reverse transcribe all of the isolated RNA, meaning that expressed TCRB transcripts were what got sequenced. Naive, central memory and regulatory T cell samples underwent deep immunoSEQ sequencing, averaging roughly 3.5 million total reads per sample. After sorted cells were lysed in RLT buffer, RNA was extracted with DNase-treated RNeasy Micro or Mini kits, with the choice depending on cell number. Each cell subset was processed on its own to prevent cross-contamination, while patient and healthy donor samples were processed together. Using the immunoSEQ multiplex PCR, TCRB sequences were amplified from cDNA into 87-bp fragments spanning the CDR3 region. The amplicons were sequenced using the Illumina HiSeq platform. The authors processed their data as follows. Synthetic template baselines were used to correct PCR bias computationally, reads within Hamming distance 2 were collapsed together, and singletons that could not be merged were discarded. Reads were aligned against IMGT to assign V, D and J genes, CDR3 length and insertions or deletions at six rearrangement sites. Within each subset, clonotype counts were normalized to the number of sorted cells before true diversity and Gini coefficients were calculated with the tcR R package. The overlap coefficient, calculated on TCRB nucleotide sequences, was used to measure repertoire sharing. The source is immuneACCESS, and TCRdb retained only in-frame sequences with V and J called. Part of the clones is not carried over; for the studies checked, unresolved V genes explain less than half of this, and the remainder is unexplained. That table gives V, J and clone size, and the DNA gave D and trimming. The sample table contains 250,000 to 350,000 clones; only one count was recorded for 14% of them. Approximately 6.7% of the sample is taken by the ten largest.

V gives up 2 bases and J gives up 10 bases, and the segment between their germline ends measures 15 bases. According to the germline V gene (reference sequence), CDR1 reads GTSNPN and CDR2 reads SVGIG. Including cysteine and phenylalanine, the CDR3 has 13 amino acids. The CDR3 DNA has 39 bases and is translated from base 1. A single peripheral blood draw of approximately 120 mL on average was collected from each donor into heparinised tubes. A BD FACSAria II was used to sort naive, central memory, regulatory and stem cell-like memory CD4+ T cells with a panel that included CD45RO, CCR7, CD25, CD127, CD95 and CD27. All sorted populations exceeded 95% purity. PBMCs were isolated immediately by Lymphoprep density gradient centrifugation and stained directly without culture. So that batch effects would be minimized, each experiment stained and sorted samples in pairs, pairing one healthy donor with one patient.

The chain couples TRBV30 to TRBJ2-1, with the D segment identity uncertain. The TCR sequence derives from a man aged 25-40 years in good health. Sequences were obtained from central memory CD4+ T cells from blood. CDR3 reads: CAWSSVALGEQFF. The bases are TGTGCCTGGAGTTCGGTGGCGCTAGGCGAGCAGTTCTTC.